This entry is about one T cell receptor beta chain. The data originate from a study of cytomegalovirus exposure and HLA in healthy donors. The PCR had 60 Vbeta and 13 Jbeta primers. Assay used: immunoSEQ multiplex PCR; TCRdb lists only in-frame clones, some missing. This sample has about 65,000 clones, with almost 80% found just once. With 0 bases clipped from V and 4 bases from J, the junction kept 3 bases outside the gene matches. This CDR3 spans 15 amino acids. Germline V gene lookup returns CDR1 MNHEY and CDR2 SVGAGI. This sequence originates from a girl aged 10-17 years in good health and CMV-seropositive. Specimen: PBMCs. The chain employs TRBV6-5 and TRBJ2-7, with 10 bases fitting TRBD2. CDR3 residues: CASSYSRAGGYEQYF. The CDR3 DNA is TGTGCCAGCAGTTACTCGAGAGCGGGGGGGTACGAGCAGTACTTC.